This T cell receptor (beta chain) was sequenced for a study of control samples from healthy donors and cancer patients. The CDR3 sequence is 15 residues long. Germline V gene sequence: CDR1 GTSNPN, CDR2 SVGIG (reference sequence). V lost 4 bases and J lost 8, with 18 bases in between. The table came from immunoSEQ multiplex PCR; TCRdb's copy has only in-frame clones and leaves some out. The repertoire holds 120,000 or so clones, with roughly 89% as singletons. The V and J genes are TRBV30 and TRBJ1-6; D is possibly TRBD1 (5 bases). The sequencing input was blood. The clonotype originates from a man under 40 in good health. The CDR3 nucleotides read TGTGCCTGGATGAGTGGGGCGAGCGCGGATTCACCCCTCCACTTT. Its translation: CAWMSGASADSPLHF.